This TCR beta chain was sequenced during a study of CD8+ T cells in alopecia areata. Study at large: Twice a day, 5 to 10 mg of oral tofacitinib was administered to treated patients. People stayed on tofacitinib for 6 to 18 months, then stopped the drug for 6 months.

This CDR3 has 15 residues. Germline V lookup: CDR1 SGHDT, CDR2 YYEEEE. The V gene lost 0 bases and the J gene lost 5 bases, with 14 bases spanning the gap. Treatment reported: oral pan-JAK inhibitor, 5-10 mg twice daily. Extraction and reverse transcription of RNA yielded cDNA as the sequencing template. Sequencing used immunoSEQ multiplex PCR; TCRdb keeps in-frame clones, though not all of them. The sample lists approximately 140,000 clones; roughly four fifths were seen once. Regarding this clone: No antigen is known for it.

Study-wide points: Persistence of many expanded lesional clones was seen in scalp and blood during tofacitinib. Sequence data from scalp samples additionally include resident alphabeta T cells of normal skin.

The V call is TRBV5-6, the J call TRBJ1-1, with a possible D match to TRBD1 (5 bases). Specimen: CD8+ T cells sorted from blood, collected at week 4, from a patient treated with tofacitinib. This sequence was found in a human donor with alopecia areata. The CDR3 DNA is TGTGCCAGCAGCTTGGAACGGGGCGTTGGGACTGAAGCTTTCTTT. It codes for CASSLERGVGTEAFF.